The TCR beta chain described here comes from a study of blood T cells in healthy people across ages. Study-wide background: For every two T cells, template switching captured about one barcoded beta molecule.

About this clonotype: Its antigen remains unidentified.

A second about 6 to 12 cycle PCR used barcoded and J-beta primers. The authors tagged each cDNA molecule using a template-switch adaptor with 12 random nucleotides. Using its own MiXCR run on the 5' RACE reads, TCRdb lists one record per CDR3 protein. The table has some 860,000 distinct CDR3 sequences, around three fifths seen once. Deletions cut 3 bases from V and 2 bases from J, with 14 bases between. The CDR3 has 15 residues. Study-level results: Long-lived and aged donors differed, with more naive CD4+ cells and higher diversity in the long-lived.

Sequencing was carried out using blood. This chain connects TRBV12-3 or TRBV12-4 to TRBJ2-7, with D possibly being TRBD2 (8 bases). The clonotype comes from a man aged 40-50 years in good health. The CDR3 region is CASSFGRDRTYEQYF. DNA of the CDR3: TGTGCCAGCAGTTTCGGGAGGGACAGAACCTACGAGCAGTACTTC.